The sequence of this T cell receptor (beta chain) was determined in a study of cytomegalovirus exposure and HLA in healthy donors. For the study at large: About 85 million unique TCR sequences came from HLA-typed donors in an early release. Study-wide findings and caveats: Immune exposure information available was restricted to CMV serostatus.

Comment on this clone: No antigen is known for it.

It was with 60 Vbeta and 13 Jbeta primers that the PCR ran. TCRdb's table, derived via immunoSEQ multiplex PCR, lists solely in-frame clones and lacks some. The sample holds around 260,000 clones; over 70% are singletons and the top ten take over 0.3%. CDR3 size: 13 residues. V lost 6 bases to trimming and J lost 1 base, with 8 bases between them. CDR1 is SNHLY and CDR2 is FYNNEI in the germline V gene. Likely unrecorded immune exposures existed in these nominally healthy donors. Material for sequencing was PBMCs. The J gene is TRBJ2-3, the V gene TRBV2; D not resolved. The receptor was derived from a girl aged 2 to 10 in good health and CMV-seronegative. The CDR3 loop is CASSPSRTDTQYF. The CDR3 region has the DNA TGTGCCAGCAGCCCATCCCGCACAGATACGCAGTATTTT.